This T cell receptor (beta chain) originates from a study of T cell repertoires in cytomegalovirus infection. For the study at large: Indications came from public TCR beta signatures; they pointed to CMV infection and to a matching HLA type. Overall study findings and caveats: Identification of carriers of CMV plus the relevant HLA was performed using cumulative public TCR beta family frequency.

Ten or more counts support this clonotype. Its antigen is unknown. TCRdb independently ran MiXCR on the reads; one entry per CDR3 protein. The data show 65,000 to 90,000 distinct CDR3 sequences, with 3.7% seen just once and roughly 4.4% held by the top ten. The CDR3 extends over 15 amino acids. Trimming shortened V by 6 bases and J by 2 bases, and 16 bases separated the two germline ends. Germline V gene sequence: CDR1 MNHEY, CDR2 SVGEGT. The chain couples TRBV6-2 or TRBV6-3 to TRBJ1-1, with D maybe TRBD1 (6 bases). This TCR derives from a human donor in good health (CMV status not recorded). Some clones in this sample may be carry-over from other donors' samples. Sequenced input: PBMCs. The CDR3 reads CASRKSTGTNTEAFF. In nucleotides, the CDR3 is TGTGCCAGCAGAAAATCTACCGGGACAAACACTGAAGCTTTCTTT.